This T cell receptor (beta chain) was documented in a study of cytomegalovirus exposure and HLA in healthy donors. Overall study findings and caveats: Most of the CMV-associated TCR beta chains (in a later analysis) appeared to be HLA-restricted.

Use of 60 Vbeta and 13 Jbeta primers characterized the PCR. The table came from immunoSEQ multiplex PCR; TCRdb's copy has only in-frame clones and leaves some out. The table records under 200,000 clones, under 70% of them present only once. For this clone: Its matching antigen is unknown.

The germline V gene encodes CDR1 SGHDN and CDR2 FVKESK. Trimming stripped 4 bases from V and 1 base from J, with 10 bases between. This CDR3 has 15 amino acids. The chain uses TRBV14 and TRBJ2-2; TRBD2 is a possible D gene (5 bases). Sequencing input: PBMCs. The TCR sequence derives from a woman between 40 and 50 years old in good health and CMV-seropositive. As DNA, the CDR3 is TGTGCCAGCAGCCGGTGGACTCAGAACACCGGGGAGCTGTTTTTT. This encodes CASSRWTQNTGELFF.